This TCR beta chain was identified during a study of OX40 agonist ivuxolimab in advanced cancers. The wider study: Ivuxolimab, an agonist antibody against OX40 (CD134), was given to patients.

Study-wide points: Low normalized T-cell clonal expansion also characterized some of the nonresponders. The mean number of expanded clones was higher in CD8+ T cells than in CD4+.

Points on this clone: Its antigen is not identified.

The CDR3 sequence is 16 residues long. TCRdb's table, derived via immunoSEQ multiplex PCR, lists solely in-frame clones and lacks some. The sample has some 28,000 clones; 75% to 90% are singletons. The chain has TRBV21-1 and TRBJ1-5. TRBV21-1 is a documented pseudogene. The material sequenced was CD4+ or CD8+ T cells sorted from blood, taken in a trial of the OX40 agonist ivuxolimab. The source is an adult with an advanced solid tumor such as melanoma, head and neck, liver or kidney cancer. CDR3 in DNA: TGTGCCAGCAGCACCCATGAAGGGCCTGGTAATCAGCCCCAGCATTTT. Translated, it gives CASSTHEGPGNQPQHF.